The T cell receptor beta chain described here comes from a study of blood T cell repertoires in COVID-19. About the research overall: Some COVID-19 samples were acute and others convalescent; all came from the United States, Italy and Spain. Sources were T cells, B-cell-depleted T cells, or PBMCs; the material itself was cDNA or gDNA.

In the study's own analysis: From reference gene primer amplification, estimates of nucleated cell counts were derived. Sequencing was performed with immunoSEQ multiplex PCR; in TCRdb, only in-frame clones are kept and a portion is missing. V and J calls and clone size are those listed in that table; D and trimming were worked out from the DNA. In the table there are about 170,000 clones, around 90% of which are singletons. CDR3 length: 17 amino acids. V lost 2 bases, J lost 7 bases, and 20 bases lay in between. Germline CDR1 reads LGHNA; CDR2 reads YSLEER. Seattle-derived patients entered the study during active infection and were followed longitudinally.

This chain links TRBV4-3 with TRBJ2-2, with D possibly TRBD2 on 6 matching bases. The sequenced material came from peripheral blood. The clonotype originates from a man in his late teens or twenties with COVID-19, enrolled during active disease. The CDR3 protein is CASSQFRDSPTGGELFF. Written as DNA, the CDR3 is TGCGCCAGCAGCCAATTCCGGGACTCACCGACGGGCGGGGAGCTGTTTTTT.